Sequencing of this T cell receptor beta chain was carried out in a study of T cell changes during pregnancy in multiple sclerosis. This CDR3 is built from 15 residues. From germline, CDR1 is LGHNA and CDR2 YNFKEQ. The germline V and J ends were trimmed by 1 base and 4 bases, with 13 bases remaining between them. Clones were read by immunoSEQ multiplex PCR, and TCRdb kept only the in-frame ones, dropping some. Of roughly 58,000 clones listed, roughly 90% are singletons. The sequence derives from a female donor in good health, enrolled as a control in a pregnancy study. The source material was CD4+ T cells from peripheral blood mononuclear cells, sampled after pregnancy. The chain employs TRBV4-2 and TRBJ1-2; D possibly corresponds to TRBD1 (6 bases). CDR3 residues: CASSQGQEPPYGYTF. The CDR3 DNA reads as TGTGCCAGCAGCCAAGGACAGGAACCACCCTATGGCTACACCTTC.